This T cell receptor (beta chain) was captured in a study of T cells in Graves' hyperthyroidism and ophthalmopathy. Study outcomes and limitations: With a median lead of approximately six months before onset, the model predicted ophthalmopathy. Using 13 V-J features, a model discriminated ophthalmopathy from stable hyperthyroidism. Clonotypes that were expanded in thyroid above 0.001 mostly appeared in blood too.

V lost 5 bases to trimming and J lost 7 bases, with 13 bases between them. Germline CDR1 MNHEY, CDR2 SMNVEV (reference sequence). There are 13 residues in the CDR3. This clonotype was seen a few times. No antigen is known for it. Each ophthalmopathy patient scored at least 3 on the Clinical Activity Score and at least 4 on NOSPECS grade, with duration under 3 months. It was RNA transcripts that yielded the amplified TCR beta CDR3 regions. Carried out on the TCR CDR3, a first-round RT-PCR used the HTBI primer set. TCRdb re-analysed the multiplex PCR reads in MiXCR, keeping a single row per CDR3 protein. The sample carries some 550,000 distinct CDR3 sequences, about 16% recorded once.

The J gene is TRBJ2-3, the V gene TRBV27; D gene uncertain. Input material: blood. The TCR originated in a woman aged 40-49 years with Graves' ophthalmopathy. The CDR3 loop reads CASSNVPTNTQYF. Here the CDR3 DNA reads TGTGCCAGCAGTAACGTCCCAACCAATACGCAGTATTTT.